This T cell receptor beta chain emerged from a study of T cells after yellow fever vaccination. Overall study findings and caveats: Post-booster reappearance was seen for most primary-vaccination clones (96% CD4, roughly 88% CD8). Clonotypes shared by both compartments, CD4 and CD8, made up a small share. Faster peaking, at day 5 versus 15, marked a secondary response that was weaker.

This clonotype was counted a few times. Its specificity is unknown. Trimming removed 3 bases at V and 5 bases at J, with 8 bases between. The germline gives CDR1 MNHEY, CDR2 SMNVEV (reference sequence). The CDR3 contains 12 residues. MiXCR, applied by TCRdb to the 5' RACE reads, yields one record per CDR3 protein. The data hold some 300,000 distinct CDR3 sequences, with about 7.8% observed a single time. This chain links TRBV27 with TRBJ2-7; unclear D gene. This material consisted of PBMCs, taken approximately 47 days after the first yellow fever vaccination. This clonotype originated in a man aged 18 to 29 who received the YFV17D yellow fever vaccine. The CDR3 loop is CASSFGRNEQYF. The CDR3 nucleotides are TGTGCCAGCAGTTTCGGGCGCAACGAGCAGTACTTC.